This entry features one T cell receptor beta chain sequence. Antigen: not known. The record originates from a study of cytomegalovirus exposure and HLA in healthy donors. PCR involved 60 Vbeta and 13 Jbeta primers. Profiled with immunoSEQ multiplex PCR; TCRdb holds only in-frame clones, not every one. Here the sample spans approximately 110,000 clones, over 60% being singletons. CDR1 and CDR2 (germline): WSHSY, SAAADI. The CDR3 is 15 residues long. Trimming pared 7 bases from V and 0 bases from J, leaving 15 bases between. Study-level points and caveats: A later analysis by the authors found several of the most significant clusters apparently linked to common viral pathogens.

The chain links TRBV10-2 to TRBJ1-1; D is possibly TRBD1 (6 bases). The TCR sequence derives from a female donor in good health and CMV-seropositive. Sequences were obtained from PBMCs. CDR3 sequence reads: CASTGAGAMNTEAFF. CDR3 DNA: TGCGCCAGCACCGGGGCAGGGGCTATGAACACTGAAGCTTTCTTT.